This TCR beta chain was captured in a study of technical replicates of blood from a few donors. V dropped 6 bases and J dropped 5; count of bases not matched to a gene: 15. In germline, CDR1 is SQVTM, CDR2 ANQGSEA. This CDR3 has 16 residues. Profiled with immunoSEQ multiplex PCR; TCRdb holds only in-frame clones, not every one. The data show fewer than 10,000 clones, roughly 89% seen once. This sequence was found in a human donor in good health. The rearrangement uses TRBV29-1 and TRBJ1-1; 10 bases match TRBD1. The sequenced sample consisted of PBMCs. CDR3 residues: CSVGDRGRTGRTEAFF. CDR3 nucleotide sequence: TGCAGCGTGGGGGACAGGGGCCGAACGGGACGGACTGAAGCTTTCTTT. The entire variable domain, with the rest obtained from reference TRBV29-1 and TRBJ1-1, is as follows: SAVISQKPSRDICQRGTSLTIQCQVDSQVTMMFWYRQQPGQSLTLIATANQGSEATYESGFVIDKFPISRPNLTFSTLTVSNMSPEDSSIYLCSVGDRGRTGRTEAFFGQGTRLTVV.